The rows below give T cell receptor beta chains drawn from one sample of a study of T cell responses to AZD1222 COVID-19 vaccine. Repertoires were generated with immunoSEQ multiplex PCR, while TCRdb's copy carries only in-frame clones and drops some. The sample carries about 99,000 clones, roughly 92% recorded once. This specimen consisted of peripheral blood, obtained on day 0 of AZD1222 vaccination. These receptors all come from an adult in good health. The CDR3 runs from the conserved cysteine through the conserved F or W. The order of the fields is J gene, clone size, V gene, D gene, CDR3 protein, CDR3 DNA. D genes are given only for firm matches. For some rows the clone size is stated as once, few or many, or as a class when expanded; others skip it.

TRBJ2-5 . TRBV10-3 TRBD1 CAIQATGGGRETQYF TGTGCCATCCAAGCAACAGGGGGCGGGCGAGAGACCCAGTACTTC
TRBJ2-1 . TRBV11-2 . CASSRPASYDEQFF TGTGCCAGCAGCCGGCCGGCTAGTTACGATGAGCAGTTCTTC
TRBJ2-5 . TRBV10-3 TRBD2 CATAGGLAGPEVETQYF TGTGCCACCGCGGGGGGACTAGCGGGACCCGAGGTGGAGACCCAGTACTTC
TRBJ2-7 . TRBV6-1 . CASIEGDSYEQYF TGTGCCAGCATTGAAGGGGATTCCTACGAGCAGTACTTC
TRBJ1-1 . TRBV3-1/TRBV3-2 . CASSLKVGTEAFF TGTGCCAGCAGCCTGAAGGTTGGCACTGAAGCTTTCTTT
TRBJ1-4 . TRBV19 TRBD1 CASSTPGQVLGLFF TGTGCCAGTAGTACCCCCGGACAGGTCCTGGGACTGTTTTTT
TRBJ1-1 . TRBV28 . CASRELNTEAFF TGTGCCAGCAGGGAGCTGAACACTGAAGCTTTCTTT
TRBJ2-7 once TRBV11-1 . CASSSQAYEQYF TGTGCCAGCAGCTCACAGGCCTACGAGCAGTACTTC
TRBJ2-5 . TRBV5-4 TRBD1 CASSLAGTGRETQYF TGTGCCAGCAGCTTGGCCGGGACAGGGAGGGAGACCCAGTACTTC
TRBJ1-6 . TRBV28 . CASIHSSYNSPLHF TGTGCCAGCATCCATAGCTCCTATAATTCACCCCTCCACTTT
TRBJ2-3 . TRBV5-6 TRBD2 CASSSRTSGGPDTQYF TGTGCCAGCAGCTCGAGGACTAGCGGGGGCCCAGATACGCAGTATTTT
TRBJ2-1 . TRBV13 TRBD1 CASRRITLGAGGLFEFF TGTGCCAGCAGGCGCATTACCCTGGGGGCAGGGGGTTTATTCGAGTTCTTC
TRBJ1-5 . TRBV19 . CASSGAGNQPQHF TGTGCCAGCTCAGGGGCCGGGAACCAGCCCCAGCATTTT
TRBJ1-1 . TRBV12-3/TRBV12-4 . CASSLRRNTEAFF TGTGCCAGCAGTTTACGTCGGAACACTGAAGCTTTCTTT
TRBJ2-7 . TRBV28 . CASSLRRVTYEQYF TGTGCCAGCAGTTTGAGGCGGGTGACCTACGAGCAGTACTTC